The source of this TCR beta chain is a study of TIL therapy for anti-PD-1-resistant metastatic lung cancer. In the study overall: Median tumor PD-L1 proportion score was under 6.5%. Median tumor mutation burden was under 1.9 mutations per megabase.

Time point indicated: pre-treatment sample, taken before nivolumab and TIL therapy. Sequencing used immunoSEQ v3. Data came from immunoSEQ multiplex PCR; TCRdb stores just in-frame clones and leaves some out. The sample has 15,000 to 20,000 clones, 80% to 90% seen once. Germline V gene data show CDR1 as MGHRA and CDR2 as YSYEKL. The V segment lost 2 bases and the J segment 2 bases; nucleotides outside the gene matches: 12. This CDR3 contains 17 residues. Sequencing used blood, obtained at baseline. V gene TRBV4-1 combines with J gene TRBJ2-7, with TRBD2 identical over 7 bases. This sequence was found in a person aged 30 to 80 with non-small cell lung cancer. The CDR3 nucleotides read TGCGCCAGCAGCCAAACGGCGAGAGCGGGACCGACCTACGAGCAGTACTTC. Its protein is CASSQTARAGPTYEQYF.